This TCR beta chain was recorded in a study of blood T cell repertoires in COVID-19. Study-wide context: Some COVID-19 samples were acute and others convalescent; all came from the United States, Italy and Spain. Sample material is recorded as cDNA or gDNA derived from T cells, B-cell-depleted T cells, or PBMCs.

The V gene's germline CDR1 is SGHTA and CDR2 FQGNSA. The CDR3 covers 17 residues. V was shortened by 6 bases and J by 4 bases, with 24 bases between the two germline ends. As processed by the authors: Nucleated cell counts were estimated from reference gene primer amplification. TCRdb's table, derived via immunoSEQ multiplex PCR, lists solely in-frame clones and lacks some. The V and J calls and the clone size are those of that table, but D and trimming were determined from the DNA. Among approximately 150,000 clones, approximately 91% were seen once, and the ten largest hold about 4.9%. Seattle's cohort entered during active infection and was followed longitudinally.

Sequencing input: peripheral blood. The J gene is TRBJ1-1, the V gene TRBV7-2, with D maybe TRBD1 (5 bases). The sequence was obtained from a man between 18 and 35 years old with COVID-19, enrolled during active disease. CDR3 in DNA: TGTGCCAGCAGTCAACTGCGGGGCCTGTTTTTAGGCACTGAAGCTTTCTTT. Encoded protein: CASSQLRGLFLGTEAFF.